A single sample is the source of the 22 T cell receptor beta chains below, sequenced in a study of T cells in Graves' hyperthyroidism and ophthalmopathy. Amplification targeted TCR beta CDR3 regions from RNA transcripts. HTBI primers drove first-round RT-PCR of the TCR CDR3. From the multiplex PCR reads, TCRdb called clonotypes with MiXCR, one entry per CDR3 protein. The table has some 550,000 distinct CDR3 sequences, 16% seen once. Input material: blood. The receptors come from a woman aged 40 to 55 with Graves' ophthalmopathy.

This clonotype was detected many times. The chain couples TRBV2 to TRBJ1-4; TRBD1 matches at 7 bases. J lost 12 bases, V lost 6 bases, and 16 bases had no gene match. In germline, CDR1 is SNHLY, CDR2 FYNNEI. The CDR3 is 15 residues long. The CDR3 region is CASSVSGTAVPELFF. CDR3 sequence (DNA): TGTGCCAGCAGCGTTTCCGGGACAGCAGTGCCAGAACTGTTTTTT.

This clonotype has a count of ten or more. DNA for the CDR3: TGCGCCAGCAGCCCAATAGCGGGAGTACGCAATGAGCAGTTCTTC. Protein sequence: CASSPIAGVRNEQFF. The chain combines TRBV5-1 with TRBJ2-1, with TRBD2 matching over 9 bases. Germline trimming cut 4 bases from V and 6 bases from J; bases unmatched to any gene: 8. CDR1 and CDR2 from the germline V gene are SGHRS and YFSETQ. This CDR3 has 15 amino acids.

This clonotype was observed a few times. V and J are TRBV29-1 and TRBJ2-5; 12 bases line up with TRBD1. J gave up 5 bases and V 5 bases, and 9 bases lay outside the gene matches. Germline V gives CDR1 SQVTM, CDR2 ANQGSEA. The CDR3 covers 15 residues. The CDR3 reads CSVKKGTGGEETQYF. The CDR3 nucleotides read TGCAGCGTTAAGAAAGGGACAGGGGGCGAGGAGACCCAGTACTTC.

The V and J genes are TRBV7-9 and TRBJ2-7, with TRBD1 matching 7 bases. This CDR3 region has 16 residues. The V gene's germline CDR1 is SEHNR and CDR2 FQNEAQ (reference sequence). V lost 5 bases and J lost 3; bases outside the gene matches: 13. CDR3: CASSPRQGKGRYEQYF. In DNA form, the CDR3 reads TGTGCCAGCAGCCCCCGACAGGGAAAAGGCCGCTACGAGCAGTACTTC. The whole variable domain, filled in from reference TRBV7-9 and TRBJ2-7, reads DTGVSQNPRHKITKRGQNVTFRCDPISEHNRLYWYRQTLGQGPEFLTYFQNEAQLEKSRLLSDRFSAERPKGSFSTLEIQRTEQGDSAMYLCASSPRQGKGRYEQYFGPGTRLTVT.

CDR3 in amino acids: CASSFTGAGNQPQHF. DNA for the CDR3: TGCGCCAGCAGCTTTACAGGGGCGGGCAATCAGCCCCAGCATTTT. The chain couples TRBV5-1 to TRBJ1-5; TRBD1 agrees at 7 bases. The V and J ends lost 2 bases and 2 bases, in that order; junction bases with no gene match: 4. Germline V lookup: CDR1 SGHRS, CDR2 YFSETQ. This CDR3 has 15 residues.

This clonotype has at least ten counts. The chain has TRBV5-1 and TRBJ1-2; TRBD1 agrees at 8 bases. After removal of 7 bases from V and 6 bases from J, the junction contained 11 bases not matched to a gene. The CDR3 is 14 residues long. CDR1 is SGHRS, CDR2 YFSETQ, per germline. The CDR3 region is CASSGNGQGHGYTF. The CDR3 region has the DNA TGCGCCAGCTCCGGAAATGGACAGGGCCATGGCTACACCTTC.

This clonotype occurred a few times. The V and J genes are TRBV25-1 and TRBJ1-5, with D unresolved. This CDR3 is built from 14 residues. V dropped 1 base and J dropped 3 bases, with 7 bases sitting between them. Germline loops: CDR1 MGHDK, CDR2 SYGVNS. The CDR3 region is CASSESGLNQPQHF. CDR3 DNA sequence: TGTGCCAGCAGTGAATCTGGGCTCAATCAGCCCCAGCATTTT.

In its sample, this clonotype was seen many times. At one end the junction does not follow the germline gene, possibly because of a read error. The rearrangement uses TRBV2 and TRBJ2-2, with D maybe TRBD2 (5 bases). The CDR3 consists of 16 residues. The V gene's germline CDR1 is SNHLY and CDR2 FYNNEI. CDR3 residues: CATSVPLEAVTGELFF. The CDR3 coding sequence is TGTGCCACCAGTGTACCCCTAGAAGCGGTCACCGGGGAGCTGTTTTTT.

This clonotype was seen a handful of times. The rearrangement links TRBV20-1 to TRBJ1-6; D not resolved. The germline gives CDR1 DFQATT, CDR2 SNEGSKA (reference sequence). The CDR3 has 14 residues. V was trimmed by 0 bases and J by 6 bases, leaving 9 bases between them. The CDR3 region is CSARDVRVNSPLHF. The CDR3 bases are TGCAGTGCTAGAGATGTGAGGGTTAATTCACCCCTCCACTTT.

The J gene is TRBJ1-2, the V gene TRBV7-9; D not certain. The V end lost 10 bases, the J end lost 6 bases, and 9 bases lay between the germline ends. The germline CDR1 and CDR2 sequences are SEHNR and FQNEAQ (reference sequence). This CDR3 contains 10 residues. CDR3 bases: TGTGCCACCGACTACAATGGCTACACCTTC. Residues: CATDYNGYTF.

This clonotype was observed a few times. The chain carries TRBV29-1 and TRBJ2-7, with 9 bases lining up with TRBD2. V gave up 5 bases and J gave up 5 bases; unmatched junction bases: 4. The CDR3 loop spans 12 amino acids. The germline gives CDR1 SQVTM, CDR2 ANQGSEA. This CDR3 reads CSVLREGHEQYF. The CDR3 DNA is TGCAGCGTTCTGCGGGAGGGCCACGAGCAGTACTTC.

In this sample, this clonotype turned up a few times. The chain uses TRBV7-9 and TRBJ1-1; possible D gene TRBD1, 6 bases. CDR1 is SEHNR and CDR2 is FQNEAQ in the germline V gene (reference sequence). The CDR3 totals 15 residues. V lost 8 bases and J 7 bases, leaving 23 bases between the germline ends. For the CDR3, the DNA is TGTGCCAGCGGCATAGGACGAACAGGGTTTAATGAAGCTTTCTTT. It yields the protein CASGIGRTGFNEAFF. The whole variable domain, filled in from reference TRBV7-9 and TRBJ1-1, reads DTGVSQNPRHKITKRGQNVTFRCDPISEHNRLYWYRQTLGQGPEFLTYFQNEAQLEKSRLLSDRFSAERPKGSFSTLEIQRTEQGDSAMYLCASGIGRTGFNEAFFGQGTRLTVV.

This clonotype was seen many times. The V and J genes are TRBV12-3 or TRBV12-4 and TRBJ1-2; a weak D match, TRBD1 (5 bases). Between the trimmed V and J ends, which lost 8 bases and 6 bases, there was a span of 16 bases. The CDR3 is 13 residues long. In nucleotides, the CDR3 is TGTGCCAGCGCCTGGGGGGTTGAGAATGGCTACACCTTC. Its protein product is CASAWGVENGYTF.

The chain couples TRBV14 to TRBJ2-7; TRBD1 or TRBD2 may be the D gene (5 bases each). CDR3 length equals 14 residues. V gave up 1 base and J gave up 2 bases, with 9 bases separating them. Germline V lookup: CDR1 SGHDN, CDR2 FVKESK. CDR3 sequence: CASSQVGTAYEQYF. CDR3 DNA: TGTGCCAGCAGCCAAGTGGGGACGGCCTACGAGCAGTACTTC.

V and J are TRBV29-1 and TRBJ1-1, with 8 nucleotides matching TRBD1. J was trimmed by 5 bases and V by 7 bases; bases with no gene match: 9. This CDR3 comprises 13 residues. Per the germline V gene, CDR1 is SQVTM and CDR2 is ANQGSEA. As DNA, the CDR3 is TGCAGCGGAAAGGACAGGGTTTCAACTGAAGCTTTCTTT. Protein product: CSGKDRVSTEAFF.

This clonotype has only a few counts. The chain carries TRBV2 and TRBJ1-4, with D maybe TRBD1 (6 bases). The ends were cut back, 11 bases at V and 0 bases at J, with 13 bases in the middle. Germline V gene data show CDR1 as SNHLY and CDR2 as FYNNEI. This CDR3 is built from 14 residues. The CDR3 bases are TGTGCCTCCCGGGGGCACGCAACTAATGAAAAACTGTTTTTT. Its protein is CASRGHATNEKLFF. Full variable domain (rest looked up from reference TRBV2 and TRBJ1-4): EPEVTQTPSHQVTQMGQEVILRCVPISNHLYFYWYRQILGQKVEFLVSFYNNEISEKSEIFDDQFSVERPDGSNFTLKIRSTKLEDSAMYFCASRGHATNEKLFFGSGTQLSVL.

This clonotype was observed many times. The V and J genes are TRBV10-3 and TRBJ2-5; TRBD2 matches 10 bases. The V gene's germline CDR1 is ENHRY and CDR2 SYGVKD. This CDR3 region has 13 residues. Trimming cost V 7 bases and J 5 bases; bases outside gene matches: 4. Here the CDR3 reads CAITEREGETQYF. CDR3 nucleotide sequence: TGTGCCATCACGGAGCGGGAGGGTGAGACCCAGTACTTC.

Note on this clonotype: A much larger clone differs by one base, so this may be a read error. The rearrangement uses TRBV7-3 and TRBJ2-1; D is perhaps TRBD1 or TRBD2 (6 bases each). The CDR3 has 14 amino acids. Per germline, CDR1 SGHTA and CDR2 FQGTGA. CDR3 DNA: TGTGCCAGCAGCCTCCGACAGGACTACAATGAGCAGCTCTTC. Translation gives CASSLRQDYNEQLF.

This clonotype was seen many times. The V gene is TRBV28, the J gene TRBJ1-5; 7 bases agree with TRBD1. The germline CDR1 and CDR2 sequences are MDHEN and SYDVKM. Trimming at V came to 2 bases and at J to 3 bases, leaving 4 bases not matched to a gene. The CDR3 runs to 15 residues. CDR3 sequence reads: CASSLRDSLNQPQHF. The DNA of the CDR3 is TGTGCCAGCAGTTTAAGGGACAGTCTCAATCAGCCCCAGCATTTT.

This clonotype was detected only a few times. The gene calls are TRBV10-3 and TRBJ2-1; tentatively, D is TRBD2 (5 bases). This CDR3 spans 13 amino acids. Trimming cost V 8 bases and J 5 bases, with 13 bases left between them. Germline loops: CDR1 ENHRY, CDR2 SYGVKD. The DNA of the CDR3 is TGTGCCATCCAGCTAGCCAAGAACAATGAGCAGTTCTTC. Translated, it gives CAIQLAKNNEQFF.

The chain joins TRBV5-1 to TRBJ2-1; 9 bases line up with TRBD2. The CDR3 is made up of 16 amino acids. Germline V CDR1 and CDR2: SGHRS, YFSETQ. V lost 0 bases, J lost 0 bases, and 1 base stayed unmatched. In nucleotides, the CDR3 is TGCGCCAGCAGCTTGGGCGGGGGGGGCTCCTACAATGAGCAGTTCTTC. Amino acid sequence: CASSLGGGGSYNEQFF.

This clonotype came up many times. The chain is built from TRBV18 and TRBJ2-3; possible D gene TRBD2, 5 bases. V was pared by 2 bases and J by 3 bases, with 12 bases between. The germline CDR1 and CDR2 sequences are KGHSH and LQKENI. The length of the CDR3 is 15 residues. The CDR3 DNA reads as TGTGCCAGCTCACCATTGTCTAGCTGGACAGATACGCAGTATTTT. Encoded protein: CASSPLSSWTDTQYF.